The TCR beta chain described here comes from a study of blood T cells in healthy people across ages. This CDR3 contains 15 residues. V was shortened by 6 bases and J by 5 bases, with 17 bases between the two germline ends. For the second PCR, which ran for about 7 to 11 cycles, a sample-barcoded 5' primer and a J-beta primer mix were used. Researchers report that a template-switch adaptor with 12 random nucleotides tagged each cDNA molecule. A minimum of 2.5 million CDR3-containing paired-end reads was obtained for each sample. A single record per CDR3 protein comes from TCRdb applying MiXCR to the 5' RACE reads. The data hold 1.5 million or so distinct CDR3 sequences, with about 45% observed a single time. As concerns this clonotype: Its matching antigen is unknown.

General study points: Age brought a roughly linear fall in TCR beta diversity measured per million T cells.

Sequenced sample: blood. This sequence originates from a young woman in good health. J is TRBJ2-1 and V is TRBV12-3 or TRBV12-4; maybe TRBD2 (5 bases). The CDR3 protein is CASSRLPISHNEQFF. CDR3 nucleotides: TGTGCCAGCAGCAGACTACCAATTTCCCACAATGAGCAGTTCTTC.